This T cell receptor beta chain was found in a study of blood T cell repertoires in COVID-19. Looking at the study overall: Sample material is recorded as cDNA or gDNA derived from T cells, B-cell-depleted T cells, or PBMCs.

The V segment lost 3 bases and the J segment 10 bases; nucleotides outside the gene matches: 14. The length of the CDR3 is 16 residues. Germline values: CDR1 LNHDA, CDR2 SQIVND (reference sequence). Profiled with immunoSEQ multiplex PCR; TCRdb holds only in-frame clones, not every one. The profile covers more than 35,000 clones, with approximately 91% appearing a single time and over 9.5% taken by the ten largest. The genes are TRBV19 and TRBJ2-1; 8 nucleotides align to TRBD2. The sequencing sample was made of peripheral blood. The sequence came from a man aged 55-75 years with active COVID-19. The chain's CDR3 is CASSMDTGTSLKEQFF. As DNA, the CDR3 is TGTGCCAGTAGTATGGATACAGGGACTAGTCTGAAGGAGCAGTTCTTC.